This T cell receptor (beta chain) is drawn from a study of T cell changes during pregnancy in multiple sclerosis (dated by TCRdb to about 2019). Broadly, across the study: The study examined how the T cell repertoire changed over the course of pregnancy in women with multiple sclerosis.

This clone came up a few times. There is no known antigen for this receptor. Per-base qualities were not stored, and no clone one base away is much larger. The method behind the library was the immunoSEQ multiplex PCR assay. What TCRdb holds here is the immuneACCESS table cut down to in-frame rearrangements. Part of the clones is not present; checked against another copy, under half of the missing clones reflect an unresolved V gene, and the others are unexplained. Counted in this sample were some 20,000 clones; around 90% of them appeared once. Approximately 5% of the sample belongs to the ten largest clones. The V and J ends are trimmed by 5 bases and 7 bases, leaving 14 bases between them. Spanning cysteine to phenylalanine, the CDR3 consists of 13 amino acids. Just the 39-base CDR3 DNA is kept, in frame starting at base 1. The germline V gene (reference sequence) specifies WNHNN as CDR1 and SYGVQD as CDR2.

This sequence was found in a female donor in good health, enrolled as a control in a pregnancy study. The sequence is built from TRBV10-1 and TRBJ1-1; too little of a D gene remains to name it. The starting material was CD8+ T cells from peripheral blood mononuclear cells, obtained in the second trimester of pregnancy. The CDR3: CASSPSERSEAFF. The DNA is TGCGCCAGCAGTCCTTCCGAGAGAAGTGAAGCTTTCTTT.